This T cell receptor (beta chain) was captured by sequencing in a study of blood T cell repertoires in COVID-19. At the level of the study: PBMCs, B-cell-depleted T cells, or T cells were the source of the cDNA or gDNA that made up the material.

As originally analysed: Reference gene primers were amplified, and this amplification served to estimate nucleated cell counts. This table comes from immunoSEQ multiplex PCR, and its TCRdb copy is limited to in-frame clones, with some not included. V and J calls and clone size come straight from that table; D and trimming were deduced from the DNA. The sample includes roughly 200,000 clones, 89% of them seen just once. This CDR3 contains 18 residues. The V segment lost 6 bases and the J segment 1 base; nucleotides outside the gene matches: 12. Germline loops: CDR1 WSHSY, CDR2 SAAADI. Sample: PBMCs or T cells enriched from blood (not recorded which). The V and J genes are TRBV10-2 and TRBJ2-5; 12 bases are a match to TRBD1. This TCR came from a woman between 40 and 55 years old with acute COVID-19. The CDR3: CASRIKTGTGGPQETQYF. The CDR3 DNA sequence: TGCGCCAGCAGGATTAAAACCGGGACAGGGGGCCCCCAAGAGACCCAGTACTTC.